The 10 T cell receptor beta chains below were found in one sample sequenced in a study of early T cells in non-severe SARS-CoV-2 infection. MiXCR, applied by TCRdb to the 5' RACE reads, yields one record per CDR3 protein. The table lists roughly 45,000 distinct CDR3 sequences, about 4% of them singletons, with roughly 6.4% in the top ten. Input material: whole blood. The receptors shown here come from an adult who was a healthcare worker with PCR-confirmed SARS-CoV-2 infection or an uninfected control (not recorded which).

This clonotype was seen repeatedly, ten times or more. The chain recombines TRBV7-9 with TRBJ1-5; D is perhaps TRBD1 (5 bases). Per germline, CDR1 SEHNR and CDR2 FQNEAQ (reference sequence). The CDR3 extends over 14 amino acids. V dropped 0 bases and J dropped 7 bases, with 10 bases sitting between them. CDR3: CASSLAGAGQPQHF. CDR3 in DNA: TGTGCCAGCAGCTTAGCAGGGGCGGGACAGCCCCAGCATTTT.

The chain couples TRBV18 to TRBJ1-4; D unresolved. The length of the CDR3 is 16 residues. Germline V gene data show CDR1 as KGHSH and CDR2 as LQKENI. Trimming shortened V by 1 base and J by 8 bases, and 17 bases separated the two germline ends. The CDR3 sequence: CASSPLSSIGSEKLFF. The CDR3 bases are TGTGCCAGCTCACCACTTTCAAGTATTGGTTCCGAAAAACTGTTTTTT.

At least ten counts were recorded for this clonotype. V usage is TRBV30 and J usage is TRBJ1-5; 7 positions agree with TRBD1. CDR1 and CDR2 from the germline V gene are GTSNPN and SVGIG (reference sequence). With V trimmed by 2 bases and J by 9 bases, 16 bases remained unmatched. The CDR3 contains 16 residues. The CDR3 here is CAWSRRSDRPIWPQHF. The CDR3 bases are TGTGCCTGGAGTAGACGATCGGACAGGCCGATATGGCCCCAGCATTTT.

This clonotype was seen only a few times. The J gene is TRBJ1-1, the V gene TRBV6-6, with D maybe TRBD1 (5 bases). Germline-derived CDR1 and CDR2 are MNHNY and SVGAGI (reference sequence). V was shortened by 2 bases and J by 10 bases, with 14 bases between the two germline ends. The CDR3 contains 13 residues. In nucleotides, the CDR3 is TGTGCCAGCAGTTACCCGGGGGAGTATAGAGCTTTCTTT. This translates into CASSYPGEYRAFF.

There are a few counts of this clonotype. The chain combines TRBV6-4 with TRBJ2-3; D is perhaps TRBD2 (5 bases). Germline CDR1 MRHNA, CDR2 SNTAGT. CDR3 length: 14 amino acids. Deletions cut 3 bases from V and 5 bases from J, with 12 bases between. The CDR3: CASSDAREGDTQYF. The DNA for the CDR3 is TGTGCCAGCAGTGATGCCCGGGAAGGAGATACGCAGTATTTT.

This clonotype occurred many times. The chain employs TRBV20-1 and TRBJ2-2; TRBD2 matches 7 bases. This CDR3 region has 18 residues. V shed 4 bases, J shed 6 bases, and the junction held 20 bases outside the gene matches. From germline, CDR1 is DFQATT and CDR2 SNEGSKA (reference sequence). The CDR3, as DNA: TGCAGTGCTACTTCTTTCGCGGGAGATTTAACCAGCCCCGGGGAGCTGTTTTTT. Amino acid sequence: CSATSFAGDLTSPGELFF.

In the case of this clonotype: Likely a read error: the CDR3 ends without its conserved phenylalanine or tryptophan. The chain couples TRBV5-4 to TRBJ2-5; D remains unclear. Between the trimmed V and J ends, which lost 4 bases and 1 base, there was a span of 14 bases. This CDR3 comprises 15 residues. CDR1 and CDR2 from the germline V gene are SGHNT and YYREEE (reference sequence). CDR3 region: CASSPRAALQETQYL. In DNA, the CDR3 is TGTGCCAGCAGCCCTCGGGCGGCCCTCCAAGAGACCCAGTACCTC.

This clonotype was counted ten times or more. This chain uses TRBV7-9 with TRBJ1-1, with 7 positions matching TRBD1. V dropped 7 bases and J dropped 5; count of bases not matched to a gene: 7. This CDR3 contains 13 residues. CDR1 is SEHNR, CDR2 FQNEAQ, per germline (reference sequence). The CDR3 loop is CASTGGVSTEAFF. Written as DNA, the CDR3 is TGTGCCAGCACAGGGGGGGTTTCGACTGAAGCTTTCTTT.

V usage is TRBV5-4 and J usage is TRBJ2-1; 10 bases map to TRBD1. Germline V CDR1 and CDR2: SGHNT, YYREEE (reference sequence). This CDR3 spans 12 amino acids. V trimming: 3 bases; J trimming: 9 bases; junction bases outside the gene matches: 0. The CDR3 reads CASSWDRGEQFF. The DNA for the CDR3 is TGTGCCAGCAGCTGGGACAGGGGTGAGCAGTTCTTC.

There are many counts of this clonotype. The V call is TRBV9, the J call TRBJ2-5, with D tentatively TRBD1 (5 bases). The germline CDR1 and CDR2 sequences are SGDLS and YYNGEE. V was shortened by 2 bases and J by 1 base, with 9 bases between the two germline ends. This CDR3 has 14 residues. In DNA, the CDR3 is TGTGCCAGCAGCGTCCAGGGTATCCAAGAGACCCAGTACTTC. Amino acids: CASSVQGIQETQYF. The complete variable domain, with remaining parts taken from reference TRBV9 and TRBJ2-5, reads DSGVTQTPKHLITATGQRVTLRCSPRSGDLSVYWYQQSLDQGLQFLIQYYNGEERAKGNILERFSAQQFPDLHSELNLSSLELGDSALYFCASSVQGIQETQYFGPGTRLLVL.